The sequence of this T cell receptor beta chain was determined in a study of Ad26.COV2.S vaccination and SARS-CoV-2 variants. As for the study in general: The trial was COV1001 and the donor's arm was Ad26.COV2.S.

The CDR3 contains 16 residues. Losses at the gene ends were 3 bases for V and 4 bases for J; bases not matched to a gene: 8. The germline gives CDR1 MNHEY, CDR2 SMNVEV (reference sequence). The treatment denotes: some 19 received Ad26.COV2.S at low or high dose, single or two shots; five or six received placebo; per-sample allocation not given. Samples analyzed were those drawn on day 63 after the first vaccine or placebo injection. Sequencing used immunoSEQ multiplex PCR; TCRdb keeps in-frame clones, though not all of them. Of hundreds of thousands of clones in the sample, around nine tenths are singletons; the top ten hold about 10%.

This sequence joins TRBV27 and TRBJ2-5, with 10 bases that match TRBD2. This clonotype was obtained from a person aged 18-65 years who received the Ad26.COV2.S COVID-19 vaccine or a placebo. The sequencing here drew on peripheral blood, taken in a trial of Ad26.COV2.S vaccine versus placebo. CDR3 DNA sequence: TGTGCCAGCAGTTTCAGAGCGGGGGGGCCCCCAGAGACCCAGTACTTC. Its protein product is CASSFRAGGPPETQYF.